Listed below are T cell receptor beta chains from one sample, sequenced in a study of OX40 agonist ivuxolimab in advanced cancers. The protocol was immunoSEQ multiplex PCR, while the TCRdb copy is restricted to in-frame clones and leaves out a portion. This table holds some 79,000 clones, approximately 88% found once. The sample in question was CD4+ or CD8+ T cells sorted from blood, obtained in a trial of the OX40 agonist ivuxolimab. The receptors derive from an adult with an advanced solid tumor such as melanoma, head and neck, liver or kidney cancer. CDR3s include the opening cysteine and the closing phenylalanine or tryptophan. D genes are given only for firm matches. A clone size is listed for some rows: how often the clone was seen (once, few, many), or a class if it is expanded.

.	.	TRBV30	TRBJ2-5	TGTGCCTGGAGTGGGGCCGGAGAGACCCAGTACTTC	CAWSGAGETQYF
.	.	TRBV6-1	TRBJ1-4	TGTGCCAGCAGTGAATTGGGCAGGGGAAATGAAAAACTGTTTTTT	CASSELGRGNEKLFF
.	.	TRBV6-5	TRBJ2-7	TGTGCCAGCAGGCTCTCGCTAGGTCAAAATTACGAGCAGTACTTC	CASRLSLGQNYEQYF
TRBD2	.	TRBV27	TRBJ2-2	TGTGCCAGCAGTTTGGGGACTAGCGGGAGGGCCCCCACCGGGGAGCTGTTTTTT	CASSLGTSGRAPTGELFF
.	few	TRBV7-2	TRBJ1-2	TGTGCCAGCAGTTTCAGGGGTAACTATGGCTACACCTTC	CASSFRGNYGYTF
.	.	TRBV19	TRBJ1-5	TGTGCCAGTAGTAGAGGACAGATCAATCAGCCCCAGCATTTT	CASSRGQINQPQHF
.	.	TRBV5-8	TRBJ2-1	TGTGCCAGCACCCCGAGGGGGGGAACCTCCTACAATGAGCAGTTCTTC	CASTPRGGTSYNEQFF
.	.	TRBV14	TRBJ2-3	TGTGCCAGCAGCCAATGGCCGCGGGATACGCAGTATTTT	CASSQWPRDTQYF
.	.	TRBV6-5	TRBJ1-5	TGTGCCAGCAGTACCGGGGCCGGGGGATTGCCCCAGCATTTT	CASSTGAGGLPQHF
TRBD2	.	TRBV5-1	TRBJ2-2	TGCGCCAGCAGCAGTATGGCGGGAGGTTCCACCGGGGAGCTGTTTTTT	CASSSMAGGSTGELFF
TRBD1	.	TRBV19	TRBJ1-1	TGTGCCAGTAGTATACCCAGGGGGCACACTGAAGCTTTCTTT	CASSIPRGHTEAFF